This TCR beta chain appears in the sequencing data of a study of type 1 regulatory T cells. Overall study results and limits: Compared with non-Tr1 cells, Tr1 cells showed a narrower TCR repertoire.

TCRdb passed the reads through MiXCR, listing each CDR3 protein once. The profile shows tens of thousands of distinct CDR3 sequences, 9% to 15% of them singletons. On this clonotype: Its antigen is undetermined.

The sequence derives from a human donor in good health. The sequencing input was cultured non-Tr1 T cells, either the whole culture or a sorted T cell fraction (not recorded which).

The CDR3 spells CSANRLLMNTEAFF. CDR3 bases: TGCAGCGCGAATCGACTGCTTATGAACACTGAAGCTTTCTTT. The V call is TRBV29-1, the J call TRBJ1-1; D is undetermined. CDR3 length equals 14 residues. From germline, CDR1 is SQVTM and CDR2 ANQGSEA. The ends were cut back, 7 bases at V and 0 bases at J, with 15 bases in the middle.